A selection of T cell receptor beta chains follows, all from one sample in a study of Graves' ophthalmopathy and Graves' hyperthyroidism. A single record per CDR3 protein comes from TCRdb applying MiXCR to the multiplex PCR reads. The sample carries about 700,000 distinct CDR3 sequences, over 40% recorded once. Material for sequencing was peripheral blood. The receptors originated from an adult man with Graves' ophthalmopathy. Both conserved end residues are part of each CDR3. The order of the fields is V gene, CDR3 protein.

V gene: TRBV6-1
CDR3 protein: CASSEQGNLGVNTEAFF

V gene: TRBV29-1
CDR3 protein: CSVEVRRRQFF

V gene: TRBV2
CDR3 protein: CASRQTNTIYF

V gene: TRBV7-8
CDR3 protein: CASSLAPQSYEQYF

V gene: TRBV10-3
CDR3 protein: CAISDGREKLFF

V gene: TRBV2
CDR3 protein: CASSEGLGTEAFF

V gene: TRBV5-8
CDR3 protein: CASSITGTPETQYF

V gene: TRBV2
CDR3 protein: CAIETGGGTEAFF

V gene: TRBV7-9
CDR3 protein: CASSLGQGGFNEKLFF

V gene: TRBV29-1
CDR3 protein: CSVHYTGELFF

V gene: TRBV11-1
CDR3 protein: CASSYPDREEYF

V gene: TRBV10-3
CDR3 protein: CAISDGGGNQPQHF

V gene: TRBV20-1
CDR3 protein: CSASSRGLPYEQYF

V gene: TRBV27
CDR3 protein: CASSLGQTETQYF

V gene: TRBV9
CDR3 protein: CASSPRGGTSGRGGEQYF

V gene: TRBV10-3
CDR3 protein: CAIRTGGANVLTF

V gene: TRBV10-3
CDR3 protein: CAISDGTGSDPSPLHF

V gene: TRBV10-3
CDR3 protein: CAISSGLAGSIGGSYEQYF

V gene: TRBV7-2
CDR3 protein: CASSRTGQVNQPQHF

V gene: TRBV29-1
CDR3 protein: CSGARRRPNTEAFF

V gene: TRBV4-2
CDR3 protein: CASSQEIGQGAAETQYF

V gene: TRBV11-3
CDR3 protein: CASSLADRVQNTGELFF

V gene: TRBV7-2
CDR3 protein: CASSLGVVGNQPQHF

V gene: TRBV24-1
CDR3 protein: CATSNGGSYNEQFF

V gene: TRBV19
CDR3 protein: CASSPMTGVNTEAFF

V gene: TRBV20-1
CDR3 protein: CSARGTDIGAFF

V gene: TRBV7-9
CDR3 protein: CASSFGRGGYTIYF

V gene: TRBV30
CDR3 protein: CAWTRGGENTEAFF

V gene: TRBV20-1
CDR3 protein: CSANRDSETEAFF

V gene: TRBV5-8
CDR3 protein: CASSPRDRGHGGYTF

V gene: TRBV15
CDR3 protein: CATSNGQANTIYF

V gene: TRBV4-1
CDR3 protein: CASSQDPANQPQHF

V gene: TRBV6-5
CDR3 protein: CASSYFGQGGPQHF

V gene: TRBV29-1
CDR3 protein: CSVDREGTGELFF

V gene: TRBV6-5
CDR3 protein: CAISESAGRNTEAF

V gene: TRBV7-9
CDR3 protein: CASSAWGDPEAGELFF

V gene: TRBV29-1
CDR3 protein: CSVEDLGGTEAFF

V gene: TRBV7-2
CDR3 protein: CASSRGAYEQYF

V gene: TRBV5-8
CDR3 protein: CASSLVDRDNSPLHF

V gene: TRBV27
CDR3 protein: CASTLGGIETQYF

V gene: TRBV20-1
CDR3 protein: CSPYASGGPYEQYF